This is a list of T cell receptor beta chains from one sample in a study of T-cell reconstitution after alpha-beta-depleted transplantation in children. TCRdb recomputed calls from the PCR reads with MiXCR, one row per CDR3 protein. The sample records roughly 420,000 distinct CDR3 sequences, around 15% being singletons. The material was PBMCs, mostly from graft donor cells, obtained 360 days after TCRalphabeta/CD19-depleted stem cell transplant. Source of these receptors: a boy younger than two who had a stem cell transplant for Wiskott-Aldrich syndrome, so the T cells may come from the graft donor. CDR3s include the opening cysteine and the closing phenylalanine or tryptophan. Each record gives: D gene, V gene, clone size, J gene, CDR3 DNA, CDR3 protein. D genes are given only for firm matches. The listing skips clone size in some rows; elsewhere it reads once, few, many or a size class.

D: TRBD2; V: TRBV20-1; size: .; J: TRBJ2-1; DNA: TGCACCTCCCCCAGCCGGGACTACCTACCCTGGGGGCAGTTCTTC; CDR3: CTSPSRDYLPWGQFF
D: TRBD2; V: TRBV6-6; size: many; J: TRBJ2-5; DNA: TGTGCCAGCAGCCGAGCGGGAAAAGAGACCCAGTACTTC; CDR3: CASSRAGKETQYF
D: .; V: TRBV24-1; size: few; J: TRBJ1-2; DNA: TGTGCCACCAGTGATTTTCAGGGTAGAGGCTACACCTTC; CDR3: CATSDFQGRGYTF
D: .; V: TRBV7-8; size: few; J: TRBJ2-6; DNA: TGTGCCAGCAGCTTAATAAGGGGATCCGGGGCCAACGTCCTGACTTTC; CDR3: CASSLIRGSGANVLTF
D: TRBD1; V: TRBV29-1; size: .; J: TRBJ2-5; DNA: TGCAGCGCTGACAGGGGGCGCGGTGAGACCCAGTACTTC; CDR3: CSADRGRGETQYF
D: .; V: TRBV27; size: few; J: TRBJ2-7; DNA: TGTGCCAGCAGGCGCAAACAGGGTACCTACGAGCAGTACTTC; CDR3: CASRRKQGTYEQYF
D: .; V: TRBV4-1; size: .; J: TRBJ2-5; DNA: TGCGCCAGCAGCCAAGGGAGCGGAGAGACCCAGTACTTC; CDR3: CASSQGSGETQYF
D: .; V: TRBV20-1; size: .; J: TRBJ2-7; DNA: TGCAGTGCCAGGGCAGGGAACCCCTACGAGCAGTACTTC; CDR3: CSARAGNPYEQYF
D: .; V: TRBV6-1; size: .; J: TRBJ2-7; DNA: TGTGCCAGCAGCCGAAGGGTCCCCTACGAGCAGTACTTC; CDR3: CASSRRVPYEQYF
D: .; V: TRBV5-1; size: .; J: TRBJ1-2; DNA: TGCGCCAGCAGCTTGTCGCCAGACCTTAAGGGCTACACCTTC; CDR3: CASSLSPDLKGYTF
D: TRBD2; V: TRBV24-1; size: few; J: TRBJ2-5; DNA: TGTGCCACCAGTGATTTTGCGGGAGGAGAGACCCAGTACTTC; CDR3: CATSDFAGGETQYF
D: TRBD2; V: TRBV20-1; size: .; J: TRBJ2-1; DNA: TGCAGTGCACCCCGACTAGCGGGAGGCTTGGGCAATGAGCAGTTCTTC; CDR3: CSAPRLAGGLGNEQFF
D: .; V: TRBV3-2; size: .; J: TRBJ2-2; DNA: TGTGCCAGCAGCCAAGATGGGCTAGCGGCGAACACCGGGGAGCTGTTTTTT; CDR3: CASSQDGLAANTGELFF
D: .; V: TRBV24-1; size: .; J: TRBJ2-3; DNA: TGTGCCACCAGTGGTCGGGGGCGCGGAGATACGCAGTATTTT; CDR3: CATSGRGRGDTQYF
D: TRBD2; V: TRBV29-1; size: few; J: TRBJ2-3; DNA: TGCAGCGTTGTCCCTAGCGGGGGAGGCACAGATACGCAGTATTTT; CDR3: CSVVPSGGGTDTQYF
D: .; V: TRBV29-1; size: few; J: TRBJ2-1; DNA: TGCAGCGGTGGGGTGGTCAATGAGCAGTTCTTC; CDR3: CSGGVVNEQFF
D: .; V: TRBV7-9; size: many; J: TRBJ2-2; DNA: TGTGCCAGCAGCTCCGCCAGGGAGTACACCGGGGAGCTGTTTTTT; CDR3: CASSSAREYTGELFF
D: .; V: TRBV29-1; size: few; J: TRBJ2-2; DNA: TGCAGCGTTTTTGATCTAAAGGAGCCGACGGTCACCGGGGAGCTGTTTTTT; CDR3: CSVFDLKEPTVTGELFF
D: .; V: TRBV20-1; size: .; J: TRBJ2-3; DNA: TGCAGTGCTATAGCGGCCACAGATACGCAGTATTTT; CDR3: CSAIAATDTQYF
D: .; V: TRBV6-1; size: few; J: TRBJ2-7; DNA: TGTGCCAGCAGTCCAAGACACCCCTCCTACGAGCAGTACTTC; CDR3: CASSPRHPSYEQYF
D: TRBD2; V: TRBV6-6; size: few; J: TRBJ2-3; DNA: TGTGCCAGCATCCCGGGGGGTTTAGATACGCAGTATTTT; CDR3: CASIPGGLDTQYF
D: TRBD2; V: TRBV5-1; size: few; J: TRBJ2-3; DNA: TGCGCCAGTAGAGCCTGGACTAGCGCCACAGATACGCAGTATTTT; CDR3: CASRAWTSATDTQYF
D: .; V: TRBV24-1; size: .; J: TRBJ2-1; DNA: TGTGCCACCAGTGACAAGGACAATGAGCAGTTCTTC; CDR3: CATSDKDNEQFF
D: .; V: TRBV20-1; size: .; J: TRBJ1-5; DNA: TGCAGTGCCAAGACAGATAGCAATCAGCCCCAGCATTTT; CDR3: CSAKTDSNQPQHF
D: .; V: TRBV5-4; size: .; J: TRBJ2-4; DNA: TGTGCCAGCAGCTTGGCCCTGACGGAGGGTGCACTAGCCAAAAACATTCAGTACTTC; CDR3: CASSLALTEGALAKNIQYF
D: .; V: TRBV5-1; size: many; J: TRBJ2-1; DNA: TGCGCCAGCACCCTACGGCAGGGTTCCTACAATGAGCAGTTCTTC; CDR3: CASTLRQGSYNEQFF
D: TRBD2; V: TRBV3-1; size: .; J: TRBJ2-1; DNA: TGTGCCAGCAGCCAAGAGGGAGGGGCCGGGGACAATGAGCAGTTCTTC; CDR3: CASSQEGGAGDNEQFF
D: .; V: TRBV29-1; size: .; J: TRBJ2-7; DNA: TGCAGCGTTGGCCGATCAGGCTACGAGCAGTACTTC; CDR3: CSVGRSGYEQYF
D: TRBD2; V: TRBV29-1; size: once; J: TRBJ2-3; DNA: TGCAGCGTTGGAGGACTAGCGACAGATACGCAGTATTTT; CDR3: CSVGGLATDTQYF
D: .; V: TRBV3-1; size: few; J: TRBJ2-2; DNA: TGTGCCAGCAGCCAAGCGGGGACCGGGGAGCTGTTTTTT; CDR3: CASSQAGTGELFF
D: .; V: TRBV9; size: .; J: TRBJ2-1; DNA: TGTGCCAGCAGCGTAGGTGGCAGGGGGGCTCCCATTTACAATGAGCAGTTCTTC; CDR3: CASSVGGRGAPIYNEQFF
D: .; V: TRBV7-9; size: .; J: TRBJ1-6; DNA: TGTGCCAGCAGCTTAAGAAGCCGCTGGAGGAATTCACCCCTCCACTTT; CDR3: CASSLRSRWRNSPLHF
D: .; V: TRBV5-6; size: .; J: TRBJ2-5; DNA: TGTGCCAGCAGCTTTACAGGGTACCAAGAGACCCAGTACTTC; CDR3: CASSFTGYQETQYF
D: .; V: TRBV10-2; size: .; J: TRBJ2-1; DNA: TGCGCCAGCATCCTGACTGGGGCAGTGGGCAATGAGCAGTTCTTC; CDR3: CASILTGAVGNEQFF
D: TRBD1; V: TRBV6-5; size: .; J: TRBJ2-2; DNA: TGTGCCAGCAGTTACCTCAGGGGGCGCGGGGTCACCGGGGAGCTGTTTTTT; CDR3: CASSYLRGRGVTGELFF
D: .; V: TRBV5-1; size: few; J: TRBJ2-4; DNA: TGCGCCAGCAGCCCTCTGGACCGCCTAGCCAAAAACATTCAGTACTTC; CDR3: CASSPLDRLAKNIQYF
D: .; V: TRBV12-3/TRBV12-4; size: many; J: TRBJ2-6; DNA: TGTGCCAGCAGTTTAGCTGGGTCCTCTGGGGCCAACGTCCTGACTTTC; CDR3: CASSLAGSSGANVLTF
D: .; V: TRBV25-1; size: .; J: TRBJ2-3; DNA: TGTGCCAGCAGAGGTCGCCGGGGGCGGGTTAGCACAGATACGCAGTATTTT; CDR3: CASRGRRGRVSTDTQYF
D: .; V: TRBV2; size: once; J: TRBJ2-5; DNA: TGTGCCAGCAGTTCCATAGGCCTAATGGAGACCCAGTACTTC; CDR3: CASSSIGLMETQYF
D: .; V: TRBV7-9; size: few; J: TRBJ2-1; DNA: TGTGCCAGCAGCCCCCAAGGACGGTTGGGGTACAATGAGCAGTTCTTC; CDR3: CASSPQGRLGYNEQFF
D: TRBD1; V: TRBV20-1; size: .; J: TRBJ1-6; DNA: TGCAGTGCTGGTCGTTTAACAGGGGAAAATTCACCCCTCCACTTT; CDR3: CSAGRLTGENSPLHF
D: .; V: TRBV4-3; size: few; J: TRBJ2-2; DNA: TGCGCCAGCAGCCAGGGGGGGGACAGGTGGCTAAGGCAGCTGTTTTTT; CDR3: CASSQGGDRWLRQLFF
D: .; V: TRBV6-5; size: few; J: TRBJ2-7; DNA: TGTGCCAGCAGTTACTCCAGGACTGACTACGAGCAGTACTTC; CDR3: CASSYSRTDYEQYF
D: TRBD1; V: TRBV7-8; size: .; J: TRBJ1-5; DNA: TGTGCCAGCAGCTTATCCGGACAGGGCGGCCAGCCCCAGCATTTT; CDR3: CASSLSGQGGQPQHF
D: .; V: TRBV3-1; size: .; J: TRBJ2-3; DNA: TGTGCCAGCACCCGGGCAGGGGATACGCAGTATTTT; CDR3: CASTRAGDTQYF
D: TRBD1; V: TRBV20-1; size: .; J: TRBJ2-7; DNA: TGCAGTGCTAGACCTTCGGACAGGGCCCACTCCTACGAGCAGTACTTC; CDR3: CSARPSDRAHSYEQYF
D: .; V: TRBV25-1; size: few; J: TRBJ2-5; DNA: TGTGCCAGCACCGAAACGGGACGGCACCAAGAGACCCAGTACTTC; CDR3: CASTETGRHQETQYF
D: TRBD2; V: TRBV7-8; size: once; J: TRBJ2-3; DNA: TGTGCCAGCAGCACTGGACTAGCGGTGCCAGATACGCAGTATTTT; CDR3: CASSTGLAVPDTQYF
D: TRBD2; V: TRBV20-1; size: few; J: TRBJ2-4; DNA: TGCAGTGTTCAAGTCGGGGGGTCGCTATGGGCCAAAAACATTCAGTACTTC; CDR3: CSVQVGGSLWAKNIQYF